This TCR beta chain originates from a study of T cell repertoires in cytomegalovirus infection. Study in general: CMV infection together with matching HLA type was indicated by public TCR beta signatures.

This clonotype was seen at least ten times. TCRdb recomputed calls from the reads with MiXCR, one row per CDR3 protein. The sample contains approximately 500,000 distinct CDR3 sequences, around 11% of which appear only once. This CDR3 comprises 14 residues. Germline values: CDR1 MNHNS, CDR2 SASEGT. V shed 5 bases, J shed 4 bases, and the junction held 5 bases outside the gene matches. Sequences were obtained from PBMCs. The clonotype originates from a human donor in good health (CMV status not recorded). Some clones in this sample may be carry-over from other donors' samples. The chain has TRBV6-1 and TRBJ2-1; TRBD1 aligns across 7 bases. The CDR3 DNA follows: TGTGCCAGCAGTAACCGGACAGGATACAATGAGCAGTTCTTC. Translation: CASSNRTGYNEQFF.